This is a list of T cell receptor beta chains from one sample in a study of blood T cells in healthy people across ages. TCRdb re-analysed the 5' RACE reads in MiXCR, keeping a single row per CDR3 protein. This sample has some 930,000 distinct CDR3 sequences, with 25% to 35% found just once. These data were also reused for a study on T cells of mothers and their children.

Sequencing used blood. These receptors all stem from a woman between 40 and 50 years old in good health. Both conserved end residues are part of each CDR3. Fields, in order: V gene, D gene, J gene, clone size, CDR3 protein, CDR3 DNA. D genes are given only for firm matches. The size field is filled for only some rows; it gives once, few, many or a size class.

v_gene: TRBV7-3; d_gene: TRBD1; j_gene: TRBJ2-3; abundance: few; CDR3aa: CASRRGHADTQYF; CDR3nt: TGTGCCAGCAGGAGGGGGCACGCAGATACGCAGTATTTT
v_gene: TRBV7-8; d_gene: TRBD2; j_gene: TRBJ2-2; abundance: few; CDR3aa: CASSLVFGLAGGPGTGELFF; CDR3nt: TGTGCCAGCAGCTTAGTGTTCGGACTAGCGGGGGGCCCGGGGACCGGGGAGCTGTTTTTT
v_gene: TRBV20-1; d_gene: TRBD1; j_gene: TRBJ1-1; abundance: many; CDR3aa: CSARGDRNLNTEAFF; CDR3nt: TGCAGTGCTAGAGGGGACAGAAATTTAAACACTGAAGCTTTCTTT
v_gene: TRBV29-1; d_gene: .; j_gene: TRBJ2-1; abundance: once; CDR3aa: CSVSGLSSYNGQFF; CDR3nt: TGCAGCGTCTCCGGACTTAGCTCCTACAATGGGCAGTTCTTC
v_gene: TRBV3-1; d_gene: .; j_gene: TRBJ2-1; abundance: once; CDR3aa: CASSQVRLDRQETQFF; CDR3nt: TGTGCCAGCAGCCAAGTAAGGCTAGACAGGCAGGAGACCCAGTTCTTC
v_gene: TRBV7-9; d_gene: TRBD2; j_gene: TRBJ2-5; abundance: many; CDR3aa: CASSLIVGLAGAETQYF; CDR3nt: TGTGCCAGCAGCCTTATTGTTGGACTAGCGGGGGCGGAGACCCAGTACTTC
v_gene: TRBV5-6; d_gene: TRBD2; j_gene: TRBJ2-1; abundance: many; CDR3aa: CVSSSGLNHNEQFF; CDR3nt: TGTGTCAGCAGCTCGGGACTAAATCACAATGAGCAGTTCTTC
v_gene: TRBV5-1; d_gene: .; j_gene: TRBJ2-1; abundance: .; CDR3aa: CASSWSPGVEQFF; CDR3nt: TGCGCCAGCAGCTGGTCACCAGGGGTCGAGCAGTTCTTC
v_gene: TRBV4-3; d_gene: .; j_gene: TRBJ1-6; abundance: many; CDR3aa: CASSQEGQGSPLHF; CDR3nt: TGCGCCAGCAGCCAAGAAGGCCAGGGTTCACCCCTCCACTTT
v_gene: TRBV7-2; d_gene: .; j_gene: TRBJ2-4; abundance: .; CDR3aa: CASSSYGVTVLAKNIQYF; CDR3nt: TGTGCCAGCAGCTCTTACGGGGTGACAGTATTAGCCAAAAACATTCAGTACTTC
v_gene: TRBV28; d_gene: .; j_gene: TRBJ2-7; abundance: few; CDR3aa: CASSFLGLPYEQYF; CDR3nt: TGTGCCAGCAGTTTTCTTGGGCTGCCCTACGAGCAGTACTTC
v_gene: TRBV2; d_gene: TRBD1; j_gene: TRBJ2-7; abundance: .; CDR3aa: CASAPPGQGIHEQYF; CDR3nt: TGTGCCAGCGCCCCTCCGGGACAGGGCATACACGAGCAGTACTTC
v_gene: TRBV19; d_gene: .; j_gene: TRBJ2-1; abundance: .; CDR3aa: CASSVGGTLGEQFF; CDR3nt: TGTGCCAGTAGTGTGGGGGGCACCCTAGGTGAGCAGTTCTTC
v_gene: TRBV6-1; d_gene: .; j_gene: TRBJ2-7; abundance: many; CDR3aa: CASSELVGFSYEQYF; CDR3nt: TGTGCCAGCAGTGAACTGGTAGGGTTCTCCTACGAGCAGTACTTC
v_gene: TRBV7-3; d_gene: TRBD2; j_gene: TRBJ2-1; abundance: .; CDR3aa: CASSSGLAGGGEQFF; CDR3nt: TGTGCCAGCAGCTCGGGACTAGCGGGTGGCGGAGAGCAGTTCTTC
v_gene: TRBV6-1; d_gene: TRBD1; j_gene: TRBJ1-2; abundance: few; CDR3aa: CASRGGGIYGYTF; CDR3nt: TGTGCCAGCAGGGGAGGGGGCATCTATGGCTACACCTTC
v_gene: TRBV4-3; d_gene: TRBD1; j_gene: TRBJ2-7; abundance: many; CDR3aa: CASSRGTGWTYEQYF; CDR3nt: TGCGCCAGCAGCCGAGGGACAGGGTGGACATACGAGCAGTACTTC
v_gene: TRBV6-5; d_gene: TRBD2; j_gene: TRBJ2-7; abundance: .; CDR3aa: CASSYQGLSGGALEQYF; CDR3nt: TGTGCCAGCAGTTACCAGGGACTAAGCGGGGGGGCTTTAGAGCAGTACTTC
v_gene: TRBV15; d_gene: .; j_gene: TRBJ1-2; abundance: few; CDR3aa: CATSRPPPVRNGYTF; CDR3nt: TGTGCCACCAGCAGACCCCCGCCGGTTCGGAACGGCTACACCTTC
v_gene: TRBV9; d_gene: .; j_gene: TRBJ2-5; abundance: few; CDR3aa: CASSEGPFQETQYF; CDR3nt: TGTGCCAGCAGCGAAGGGCCCTTCCAAGAGACCCAGTACTTC
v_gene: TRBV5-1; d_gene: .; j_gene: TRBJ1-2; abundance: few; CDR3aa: CAGSSPRGGHTF; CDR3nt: TGCGCCGGCAGCTCACCGCGGGGTGGCCACACCTTC
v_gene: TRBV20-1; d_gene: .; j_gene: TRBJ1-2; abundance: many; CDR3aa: CSAWGFLGYTF; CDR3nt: TGCAGTGCTTGGGGCTTCTTGGGCTACACCTTC
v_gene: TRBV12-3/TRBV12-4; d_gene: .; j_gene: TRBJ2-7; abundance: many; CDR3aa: CASSLYGGLYEQYF; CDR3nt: TGTGCCAGCAGTTTATACGGGGGCTTATACGAGCAGTACTTC
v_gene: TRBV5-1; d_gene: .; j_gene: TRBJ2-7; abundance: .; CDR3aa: CTSSLGPNYEQYF; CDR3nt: TGCACCAGCAGCCTCGGACCCAACTACGAGCAGTACTTC
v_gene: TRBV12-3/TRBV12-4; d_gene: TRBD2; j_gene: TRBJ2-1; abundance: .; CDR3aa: CASSLRAGGPDEQFF; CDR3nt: TGTGCCAGCAGTCTCCGGGCGGGAGGGCCGGATGAGCAGTTCTTC
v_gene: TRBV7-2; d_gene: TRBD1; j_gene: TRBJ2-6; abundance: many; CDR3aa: CASSQGQSFSGANVLTF; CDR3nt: TGTGCCAGCAGTCAGGGACAGTCTTTCTCTGGGGCCAACGTCCTGACTTTC
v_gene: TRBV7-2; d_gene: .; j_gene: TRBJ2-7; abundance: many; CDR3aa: CASSLGGNYEQYF; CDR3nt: TGTGCCAGCAGTTTAGGCGGGAACTACGAGCAGTACTTC
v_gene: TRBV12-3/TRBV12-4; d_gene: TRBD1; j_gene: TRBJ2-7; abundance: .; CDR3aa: CASRSNRGYEQYF; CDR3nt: TGTGCCAGCAGGTCTAACAGGGGCTACGAGCAGTACTTC
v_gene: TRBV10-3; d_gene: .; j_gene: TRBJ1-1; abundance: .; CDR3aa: CAISGVSLSAEAFF; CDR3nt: TGTGCCATCAGTGGAGTTAGTCTCTCCGCTGAAGCTTTCTTT
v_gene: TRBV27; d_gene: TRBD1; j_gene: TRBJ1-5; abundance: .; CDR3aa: CASSGRTGAGQPQHF; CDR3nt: TGTGCCAGCAGTGGGAGGACAGGGGCGGGTCAGCCCCAGCATTTT
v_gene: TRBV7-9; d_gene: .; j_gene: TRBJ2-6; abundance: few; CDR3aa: CASSSGTYRGTGANVLTF; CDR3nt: TGTGCCAGCAGCTCCGGGACCTACCGCGGAACTGGGGCCAACGTCCTGACTTTC
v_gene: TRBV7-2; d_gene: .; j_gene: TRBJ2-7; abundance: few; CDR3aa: CASSLRQGGEYEQYF; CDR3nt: TGTGCCAGCAGCTTAAGGCAGGGGGGGGAGTACGAGCAGTACTTC
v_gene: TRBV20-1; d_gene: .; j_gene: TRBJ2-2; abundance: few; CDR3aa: CSAWDLSNTGELFF; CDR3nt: TGCAGTGCCTGGGACTTAAGTAACACCGGGGAGCTGTTTTTT
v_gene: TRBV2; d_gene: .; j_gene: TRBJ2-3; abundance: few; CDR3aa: CASGAGTNTDTQYF; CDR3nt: TGTGCCAGCGGGGCCGGGACGAATACAGATACGCAGTATTTT
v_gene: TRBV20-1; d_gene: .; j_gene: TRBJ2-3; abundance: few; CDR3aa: CSARQRQGSTDTQYF; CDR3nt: TGCAGTGCTAGGCAAAGGCAGGGAAGCACAGATACGCAGTATTTT
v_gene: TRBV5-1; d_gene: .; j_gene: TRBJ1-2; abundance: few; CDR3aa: CVSSFQGRRDGYTF; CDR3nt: TGCGTCAGCAGCTTCCAGGGGAGGAGGGATGGCTACACCTTC
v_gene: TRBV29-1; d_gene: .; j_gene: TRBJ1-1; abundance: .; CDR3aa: CSVASTEAFF; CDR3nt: TGCAGCGTTGCATCCACTGAAGCTTTCTTT
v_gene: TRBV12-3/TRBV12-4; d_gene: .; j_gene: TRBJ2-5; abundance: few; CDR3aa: CASSKGGPQETQYF; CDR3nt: TGTGCCAGCAGCAAGGGGGGGCCTCAAGAGACCCAGTACTTC
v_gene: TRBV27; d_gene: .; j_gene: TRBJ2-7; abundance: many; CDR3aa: CASSLSIQALFYEQYF; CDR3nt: TGTGCCAGCAGTTTATCGATACAGGCGTTGTTCTACGAGCAGTACTTC
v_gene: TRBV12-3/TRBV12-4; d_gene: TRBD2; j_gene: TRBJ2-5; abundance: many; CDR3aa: CASAPLAGGLSGETQYF; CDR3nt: TGTGCCAGCGCCCCCCTAGCGGGGGGCCTGTCAGGAGAGACCCAGTACTTC
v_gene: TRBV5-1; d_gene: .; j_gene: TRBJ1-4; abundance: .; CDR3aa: CASSNGAQGVLEKLFF; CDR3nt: TGCGCCAGCAGCAACGGGGCACAGGGAGTTCTTGAAAAACTGTTTTTT
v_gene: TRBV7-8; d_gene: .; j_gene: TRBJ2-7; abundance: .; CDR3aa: CASQAAYEQYF; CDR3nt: TGTGCCAGCCAGGCAGCCTACGAGCAGTACTTC
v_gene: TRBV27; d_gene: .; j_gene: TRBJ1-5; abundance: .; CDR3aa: CASSSNRASSNQPQHF; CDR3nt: TGTGCCAGCAGTTCAAACAGGGCGAGCAGCAATCAGCCCCAGCATTTT
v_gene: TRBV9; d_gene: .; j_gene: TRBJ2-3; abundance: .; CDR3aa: CASSVDLVGGPRDTQYF; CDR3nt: TGTGCCAGCAGCGTAGACCTAGTGGGGGGCCCTCGGGATACGCAGTATTTT
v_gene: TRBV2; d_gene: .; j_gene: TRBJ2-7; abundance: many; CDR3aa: CASSGLSMGEQYF; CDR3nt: TGTGCCAGCTCAGGGCTAAGCATGGGCGAGCAGTACTTC
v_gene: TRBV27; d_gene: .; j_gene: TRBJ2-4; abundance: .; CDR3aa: CASSPLDRRNIQYF; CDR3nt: TGTGCCAGCAGTCCTCTCGACAGAAGAAACATTCAGTACTTC
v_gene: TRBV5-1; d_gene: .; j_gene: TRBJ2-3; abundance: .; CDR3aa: CASSGDNTDTQYF; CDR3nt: TGCGCCAGCAGCGGGGATAACACAGATACGCAGTATTTT
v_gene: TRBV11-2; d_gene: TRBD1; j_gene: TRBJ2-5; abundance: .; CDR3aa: CASSTDRVGQETQYF; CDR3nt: TGTGCCAGCAGCACGGACAGGGTCGGCCAAGAGACCCAGTACTTC
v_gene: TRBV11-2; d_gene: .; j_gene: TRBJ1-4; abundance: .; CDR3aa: CASGTGTVNEKLFF; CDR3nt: TGTGCCAGCGGGACCGGGACGGTTAATGAAAAACTGTTTTTT
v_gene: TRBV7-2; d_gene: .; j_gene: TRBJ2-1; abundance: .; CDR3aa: CASSLGAGGPIPRDEQFF; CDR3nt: TGTGCCAGCAGCTTAGGGGCCGGGGGCCCAATCCCGCGGGATGAGCAGTTCTTC
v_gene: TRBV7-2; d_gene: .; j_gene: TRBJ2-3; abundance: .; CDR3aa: CASSPAHGDTQYF; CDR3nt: TGTGCCAGCAGCCCTGCTCATGGAGATACGCAGTATTTT
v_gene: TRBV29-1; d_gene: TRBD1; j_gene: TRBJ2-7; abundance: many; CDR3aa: CSVELDTSGTGYHEQYF; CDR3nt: TGCAGCGTTGAGCTAGATACTTCCGGGACAGGGTACCACGAGCAGTACTTC
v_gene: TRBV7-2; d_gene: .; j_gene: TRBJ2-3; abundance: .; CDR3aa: CASSLGYRTLDTQYF; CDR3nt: TGTGCCAGCAGCTTAGGGTACAGGACCTTGGATACGCAGTATTTT
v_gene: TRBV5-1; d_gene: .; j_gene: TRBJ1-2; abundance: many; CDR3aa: CASSLAVRNGYTF; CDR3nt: TGCGCCAGCAGCTTGGCAGTCCGGAATGGCTACACCTTC
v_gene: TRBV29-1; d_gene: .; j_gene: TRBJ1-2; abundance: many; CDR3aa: CSVEAGRTYGYTF; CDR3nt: TGCAGCGTTGAGGCAGGGCGGACCTATGGCTACACCTTC
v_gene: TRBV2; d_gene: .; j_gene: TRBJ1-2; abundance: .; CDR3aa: CASKGGTYYDYTF; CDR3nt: TGTGCCAGCAAAGGGGGAACCTACTATGACTACACCTTC
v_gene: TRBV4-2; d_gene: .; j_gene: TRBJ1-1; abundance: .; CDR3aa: CASSQERPGDTEAFF; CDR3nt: TGTGCCAGCAGCCAAGAACGTCCAGGGGACACTGAAGCTTTCTTT
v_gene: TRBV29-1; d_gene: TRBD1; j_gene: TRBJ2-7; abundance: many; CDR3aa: CSGEDRGVQYF; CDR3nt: TGCAGCGGGGAGGACAGGGGGGTGCAGTACTTC
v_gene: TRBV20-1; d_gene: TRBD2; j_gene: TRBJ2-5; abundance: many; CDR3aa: CSASGLAESETQYF; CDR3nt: TGCAGTGCCTCGGGACTAGCGGAGTCGGAGACCCAGTACTTC
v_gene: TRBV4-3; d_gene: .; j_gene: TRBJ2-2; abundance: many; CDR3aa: CASSSWTPGDGELFF; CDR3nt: TGCGCCAGCAGCTCCTGGACTCCCGGGGACGGGGAGCTGTTTTTT